This T cell receptor (beta chain) appears in the sequencing data of a study of blood T cell repertoires in COVID-19. Study summary: The United States, Italy and Spain provided the acute and convalescent COVID-19 samples. Nucleic acid was either cDNA or gDNA, and it came from T cells, B-cell-depleted T cells, or PBMCs.

This CDR3 comprises 15 residues. V trimming: 4 bases; J trimming: 2 bases; junction bases outside the gene matches: 1. Germline V gene sequence: CDR1 SGHNT, CDR2 YYREEE (reference sequence). The data were produced by immunoSEQ multiplex PCR, yet TCRdb's version contains in-frame clones alone and is incomplete. The sample has about 120,000 clones, 83% seen once; the top ten hold about 2.1%. This receptor was identified in a man aged 25-40 years with acute or convalescent COVID-19. J is TRBJ2-1 and V is TRBV5-4, with 12 bases fitting TRBD2. The source material was peripheral blood. DNA for the CDR3: TGTGCCAGCAGCCTAGCGGGAGGGACCTACAATGAGCAGTTCTTC. Translating it yields CASSLAGGTYNEQFF.